This record concerns one T cell receptor beta chain sequence. What it binds is not known. Those with alopecia areata gave lesional scalp punch biopsies and peripheral blood. The data were obtained in a study of CD8+ T cells in alopecia areata. Study-wide points: Mice gave a clearer picture of TCR sharing than patients did, possibly for HLA-related reasons.

Reverse transcribed after extraction, RNA yielded cDNA as the sequencing template. Using immunoSEQ multiplex PCR, the repertoire was profiled, and TCRdb retains in-frame clones only, with some absent. This sample has about 150,000 clones, with around 47% found just once. This TCR was recovered from a human donor with alopecia areata. Sequencing used CD4+ T cells sorted from blood.

CDR3 loop: CASSSGTGGYYEQYF. The CDR3 DNA reads as TGCGCCAGCAGCTCCGGGACAGGGGGATACTACGAGCAGTACTTC. The V call is TRBV5-1, the J call TRBJ2-7; 11 positions match TRBD1. V lost 3 bases to trimming and J lost 3 bases; unmatched junction nucleotides: 5. The germline V gene has CDR1 SGHRS and CDR2 YFSETQ. The length of the CDR3 is 15 residues.